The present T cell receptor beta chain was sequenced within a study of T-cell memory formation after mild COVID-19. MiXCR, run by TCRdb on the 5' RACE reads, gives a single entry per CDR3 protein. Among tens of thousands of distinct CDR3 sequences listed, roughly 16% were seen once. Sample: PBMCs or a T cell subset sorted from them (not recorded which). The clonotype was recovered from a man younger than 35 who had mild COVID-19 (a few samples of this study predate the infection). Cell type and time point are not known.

The CDR3 region is CAISGSIGTRGFEQFF. The CDR3 region has the DNA TGTGCCATCAGTGGAAGTATAGGGACTAGGGGCTTTGAGCAGTTCTTC. The chain carries TRBV10-3 and TRBJ2-1; 8 positions match TRBD2. CDR1 is ENHRY and CDR2 is SYGVKD in the germline V gene. The CDR3 totals 16 residues. With 4 bases clipped from V and 9 bases from J, the junction kept 14 bases outside the gene matches.